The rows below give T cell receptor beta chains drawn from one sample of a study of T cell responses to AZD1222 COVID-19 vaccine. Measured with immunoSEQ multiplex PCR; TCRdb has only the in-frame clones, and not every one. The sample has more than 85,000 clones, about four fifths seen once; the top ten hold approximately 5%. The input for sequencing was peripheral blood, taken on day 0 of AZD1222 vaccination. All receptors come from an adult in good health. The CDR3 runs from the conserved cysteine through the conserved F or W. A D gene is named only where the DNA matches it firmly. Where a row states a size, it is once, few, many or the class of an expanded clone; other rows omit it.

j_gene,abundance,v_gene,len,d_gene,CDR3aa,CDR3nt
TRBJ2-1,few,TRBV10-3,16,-,CAISPRRGESYNEQFF,TGTGCCATCAGTCCCCGTAGAGGAGAGTCCTACAATGAGCAGTTCTTC
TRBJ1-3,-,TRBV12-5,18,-,CASGLVRLGGSSGNTIYF,TGTGCTAGTGGTTTGGTACGGTTGGGAGGGAGCTCTGGAAACACCATATATTTT
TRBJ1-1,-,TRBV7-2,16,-,CASSSTRTDLYTEAFF,TGTGCCAGCAGCTCTACACGGACAGACTTGTACACTGAAGCTTTCTTT
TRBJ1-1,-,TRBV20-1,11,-,CSAREIEEAFF,TGCAGTGCTAGAGAAATCGAGGAAGCTTTCTTT
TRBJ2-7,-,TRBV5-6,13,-,CASSPLSSYEQYF,TGTGCCAGCAGCCCACTAAGCTCCTACGAGCAGTACTTC
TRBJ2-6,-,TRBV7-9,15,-,CASSQAGGGANVLTF,TGTGCCAGCAGCCAGGCGGGCGGTGGGGCCAACGTCCTGACTTTC
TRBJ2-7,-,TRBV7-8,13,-,CASSLGRGNEQYF,TGTGCCAGCAGCTTAGGCCGGGGAAACGAGCAGTACTTC
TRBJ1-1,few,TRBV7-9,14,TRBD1,CASSSSDRGTEAFF,TGTGCCAGCAGCTCCTCGGACAGGGGGACTGAAGCTTTCTTT
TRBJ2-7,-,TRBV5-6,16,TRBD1,CASSLDSGTGWSEQYF,TGTGCCAGCAGCTTGGATTCCGGGACAGGATGGTCCGAGCAGTACTTC
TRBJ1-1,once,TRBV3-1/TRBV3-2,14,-,CASSRYGQNTEAFF,TGTGCCAGCAGCCGATACGGCCAGAACACTGAAGCTTTCTTT
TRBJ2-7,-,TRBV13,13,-,CASSLGAFYEQYF,TGTGCCAGCAGCTTAGGCGCTTTCTACGAGCAGTACTTC
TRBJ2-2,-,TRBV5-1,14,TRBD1,CASSFSGGSGELFF,TGCGCCAGCAGCTTCTCAGGGGGCAGCGGGGAGCTGTTTTTT
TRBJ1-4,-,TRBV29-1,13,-,CSVSSGTNEKLFF,TGCAGCGTATCCAGTGGTACTAATGAAAAACTGTTTTTT
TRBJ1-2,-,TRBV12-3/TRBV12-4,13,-,CASSLQGYYGYTF,TGTGCCAGCAGCCTCCAGGGATACTATGGCTACACCTTC
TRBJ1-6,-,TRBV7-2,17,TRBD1,CASSPRQGALADSPLHF,TGTGCCAGCAGCCCCCGACAGGGGGCGCTTGCAGATTCACCCCTCCACTTT
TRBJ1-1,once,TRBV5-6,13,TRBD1,CASKSGQDTEAFF,TGTGCCAGCAAGTCGGGACAGGACACTGAAGCTTTCTTT
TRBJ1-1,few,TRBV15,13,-,CATSRDKGTEAFF,TGTGCCACCAGCAGAGATAAGGGCACGGAAGCTTTCTTT
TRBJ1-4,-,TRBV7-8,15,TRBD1,CASSRDRGHNEKLFF,TGTGCCAGCAGCCGAGACAGGGGACATAATGAAAAACTGTTTTTT